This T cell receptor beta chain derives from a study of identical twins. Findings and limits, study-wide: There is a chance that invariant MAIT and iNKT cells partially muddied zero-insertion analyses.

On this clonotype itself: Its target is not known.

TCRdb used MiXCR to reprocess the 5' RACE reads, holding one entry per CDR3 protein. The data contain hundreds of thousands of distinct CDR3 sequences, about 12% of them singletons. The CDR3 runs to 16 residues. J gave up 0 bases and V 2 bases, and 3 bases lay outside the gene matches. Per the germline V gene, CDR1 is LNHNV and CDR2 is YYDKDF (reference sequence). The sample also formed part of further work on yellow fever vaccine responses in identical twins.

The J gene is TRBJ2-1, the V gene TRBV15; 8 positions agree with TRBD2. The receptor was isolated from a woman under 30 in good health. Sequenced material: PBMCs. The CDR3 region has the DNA TGTGCCACCAGCAGACTCGGGACTAGCTCCTACAATGAGCAGTTCTTC. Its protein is CATSRLGTSSYNEQFF.